This TCR beta chain derives from a study of cytomegalovirus exposure and HLA in healthy donors. Findings and limits, study-wide: Later, an analysis found that common viral pathogens appeared to be linked with several of the most significant clusters. A link between a missense DCLRE1C variant and TCR beta V- and J-gene trimming emerged from a later analysis.

In regard to this clone: Its antigen is unidentified.

Vbeta (60) and Jbeta (13) primers were used in the PCR. The protocol was immunoSEQ multiplex PCR, while the TCRdb copy is restricted to in-frame clones and leaves out a portion. Found here are fewer than 200,000 clones, 9.5% of them singletons; the top ten hold over 1%. The TCR sequence derives from a woman aged 30 to 39 in good health and CMV-seropositive. The specimen was PBMCs.

CDR3 DNA: TGTGCCAGCAGCGTAGGCGGGAGAGCGGAGACCCAGTACTTC. It specifies CASSVGGRAETQYF. This sequence joins TRBV9 and TRBJ2-5; TRBD2 agrees at 7 bases. Germline lookup yields CDR1 SGDLS and CDR2 YYNGEE. V lost 0 bases and J lost 5; bases outside the gene matches: 4. The CDR3 covers 14 residues.